The 9 T cell receptor beta chains in this list originate from one sample, sequenced in a study of blood T cell repertoires in COVID-19. Sequencing used immunoSEQ multiplex PCR; TCRdb keeps in-frame clones, though not all of them. The data hold approximately 130,000 clones, with more than 80% observed a single time. The sample comprised peripheral blood. These receptors came from a human donor in a cohort sampled during active COVID-19.

This chain joins TRBV5-1 and TRBJ2-1; D call uncertain. The CDR3 is 13 residues long. CDR1 and CDR2 from the germline V gene are SGHRS and YFSETQ. V was pared by 1 base and J by 6 bases, with 8 bases between. The CDR3 reads CASSLTVTNEQFF. The CDR3 DNA reads TGCGCCAGCAGCTTGACAGTGACCAATGAGCAGTTCTTC.

The chain recombines TRBV11-2 with TRBJ2-1, with a tentative D call TRBD2 (7 bases). Germline-derived CDR1 and CDR2 are SGHAT and FQNNGV. The V and J ends lost 5 bases and 9 bases respectively, with 23 bases between them. The CDR3 length is 16 residues. The CDR3 sequence is CASSPLRGAVTGEQFF. The CDR3 DNA reads TGTGCCAGCAGCCCCCTCCGGGGGGCGGTTACGGGTGAGCAGTTCTTC.

This clone was counted only a few times. The V call is TRBV7-2, the J call TRBJ2-7; D is uncertain. V lost 1 base, J lost 6 bases, and 16 bases lay in between. CDR3 size: 15 residues. Germline values: CDR1 SGHTA, CDR2 FQGNSA. Here the CDR3 reads CASSLVAASRSEQYF. DNA of the CDR3: TGTGCCAGCAGCTTAGTGGCAGCTTCGAGGAGCGAGCAGTACTTC. The full variable domain, rest sourced from reference TRBV7-2 and TRBJ2-7, is GAGVSQSPSNKVTEKGKDVELRCDPISGHTALYWYRQSLGQGLEFLIYFQGNSAPDKSGLPSDRFSAERTGGSVSTLTIQRTQQEDSAVYLCASSLVAASRSEQYFGPGTRLTVT.

The V gene is TRBV27, the J gene TRBJ2-5, with 9 nucleotides matching TRBD2. The CDR3 is 18 amino acids. Germline CDR1 is MNHEY and CDR2 is SMNVEV (reference sequence). J gave up 2 bases and V 6 bases, and 16 bases lay outside the gene matches. This CDR3 reads CASRLYGASGVGQETQYF. For the CDR3, the DNA is TGTGCCAGCAGATTGTACGGGGCTAGCGGGGTGGGGCAAGAGACCCAGTACTTC.

The rearrangement links TRBV9 to TRBJ1-5; D remains unclear. This CDR3 contains 15 residues. V shed 3 bases and J shed 1 base, with 11 bases lying between them. Germline values: CDR1 SGDLS, CDR2 YYNGEE. The CDR3 DNA sequence: TGTGCCAGCAGCGACGGGGATGCCAGCAATCAGCCCCAGCATTTT. It is translated as CASSDGDASNQPQHF.

The chain employs TRBV5-3 and TRBJ1-6; unclear D gene. TRBV5-3 is filed as an ORF, its function uncertain. The CDR3 has 16 residues. With 1 base removed from V and 0 bases from J, the gap between germline ends came to 8 bases. The chain's CDR3 is CARSLSGYSYNSPLHF. CDR3 bases: TGTGCCAGAAGCTTGTCAGGCTACTCCTATAATTCACCCCTCCACTTT.

The table lists this clone with a count of one. V gene TRBV30 combines with J gene TRBJ2-7, with D perhaps TRBD2 (5 bases). With 0 bases removed from V and 7 bases from J, the gap between germline ends came to 7 bases. Germline V lookup: CDR1 GTSNPN, CDR2 SVGIG (reference sequence). This CDR3 is 11 amino acids long. The CDR3, as DNA: TGTGCCTGGAGTGTACTAGGTGAGCAGTACGTC. Encoded protein: CAWSVLGEQYV.

This clone turned up a few times. The rearrangement uses TRBV27 and TRBJ1-1, with a weak D call TRBD1 (5 bases). CDR1 MNHEY and CDR2 SMNVEV come from the germline V gene (reference sequence). V was shortened by 5 bases and J by 1 base, with 17 bases between the two germline ends. CDR3 size: 16 residues. DNA of the CDR3: TGTGCCAGCAGTCCCTCCGTGATGCAGGGGAACACTGAAGCTTTCTTT. It yields the protein CASSPSVMQGNTEAFF.

This clone was recorded a few times. Distinct nucleotide sequences in the sample also encode this CDR3. The chain links TRBV18 to TRBJ2-5; TRBD2 matches at 8 bases. Germline V lookup: CDR1 KGHSH, CDR2 LQKENI. This CDR3 region has 15 residues. Trimming cost V 0 bases and J 2 bases; bases outside gene matches: 2. In DNA, the CDR3 is TGTGCCAGCTCACCACCTTCGGGGGGGCAAGAGACCCAGTACTTC. It is translated as CASSPPSGGQETQYF.